This T cell receptor (beta chain) comes out of a study of OX40 agonist ivuxolimab in advanced cancers. Study conclusions and caveats: CD8+ T cells were the subset that, on average, had more expanded clones than CD4+. In the 0.1 to 3.0 mg/kg range, CD4+ and CD8+ blood T cells had expanded clonally by week 6.

The method was immunoSEQ multiplex PCR; TCRdb's version includes in-frame clones alone and lacks a portion of them. The table lists around 34,000 clones, about 82% of them singletons. As for this clone: Antigen unknown.

Trimming removed 0 bases at V and 0 bases at J, with 9 bases between. The length of the CDR3 is 15 residues. Germline CDR1 reads SGHVS; CDR2 reads FNYEAQ. This receptor was obtained from an adult with an advanced solid tumor such as melanoma, head and neck, liver or kidney cancer. The material sequenced was CD4+ or CD8+ T cells sorted from blood, taken in a trial of the OX40 agonist ivuxolimab. The chain has TRBV7-6 and TRBJ2-7; the D gene could be TRBD1 or TRBD2 (6 bases each). CDR3 in DNA: TGTGCCAGCAGCTTAGCGCGGGACAACTCCTACGAGCAGTACTTC. Its protein is CASSLARDNSYEQYF.